This TCR beta chain was identified during a study of blood T cell repertoires in COVID-19. Study details: The study drew acute and convalescent COVID-19 samples from the United States, Italy and Spain. From T cells, B-cell-depleted T cells, or PBMCs came the material, which was cDNA or gDNA.

The CDR3 consists of 13 residues. V gave up 6 bases and J gave up 9 bases; unmatched junction bases: 4. The germline V gene has CDR1 WSHSY and CDR2 SAAADI. Methods used by the authors: Estimates of nucleated cell counts were drawn from the amplification of reference gene primers. Some clones are missing from TCRdb's copy, which holds only in-frame ones; the method was immunoSEQ multiplex PCR. From that table come the V and J calls and clone size; the DNA was used to work out D and trimming. The data hold 180,000 or so clones, with more than 70% observed a single time. The sequence derives from a man aged 35 to 55 with active or convalescent COVID-19. The chain is built from TRBV10-2 and TRBJ1-6; 8 positions match TRBD1. Material: peripheral blood. In DNA form, the CDR3 reads TGCGCCAGCAGAGGGACAGGCGGTTCACCCCTCCACTTT. It codes for CASRGTGGSPLHF.